This T cell receptor (beta chain) appears in the sequencing data of a study of blood T cell repertoires in COVID-19. Generated by immunoSEQ multiplex PCR, the TCRdb table keeps only in-frame clones and is missing some. The table lists 250,000 or so clones, 80% to 90% of them singletons. Sequenced material: peripheral blood. This TCR came from a woman in her 70s with acute or convalescent COVID-19.

CDR3 residues: CASSQARGIEAFF. The CDR3 nucleotides read TGTGCCAGCAGTCAGGCCCGGGGGATTGAAGCTTTCTTT. This rearrangement joins TRBV28 to TRBJ1-1; D might be TRBD1 (5 bases). Germline lookup yields CDR1 MDHEN and CDR2 SYDVKM. The V end was cut by 5 bases, the J end by 7 bases, with 14 bases between. The CDR3 consists of 13 residues.